The 18 T cell receptor beta chains listed next were all sequenced from one sample in a study of blood T cell repertoires in COVID-19. Libraries were prepared by immunoSEQ multiplex PCR; TCRdb keeps only in-frame clonotypes and omits some of them. Here the sample spans about 170,000 clones, 83% being singletons. Sequenced input: peripheral blood. The receptors originated from a woman between 65 and 79 years old who had recovered from COVID-19.

This clone was seen a few times. The J gene is TRBJ1-2, the V gene TRBV6-2 or TRBV6-3; D is ambiguous. Germline lookup yields CDR1 MNHEY and CDR2 SVGEGT. V lost 2 bases, J lost 4 bases, and 11 bases lay in between. This CDR3 comprises 14 residues. CDR3 nucleotides: TGTGCCAGCAGTTACCCCGGACTGACCTATGGCTACACCTTC. Protein: CASSYPGLTYGYTF.

The chain has TRBV7-2 and TRBJ2-1; a possible D gene is TRBD1 (6 bases). In germline, CDR1 is SGHTA, CDR2 FQGNSA. This CDR3 contains 16 residues. V lost 5 bases, J lost 6 bases, and 20 bases lay in between. The CDR3 nucleotides read TGTGCCAGCAGCCCGGGCCGTGGGGGCGGCCTCAATGAGCAGTTCTTC. This codes for CASSPGRGGGLNEQFF.

The chain employs TRBV28 and TRBJ2-3; 7 positions agree with TRBD2. Germline V gene lookup returns CDR1 MDHEN and CDR2 SYDVKM. The trim removed 6 bases at V and 5 bases at J, leaving 2 bases unmatched. This CDR3 has 12 residues. The CDR3, as DNA: TGTGCCAGCAGATTAGCGGGAGATACGCAGTATTTT. Protein product: CASRLAGDTQYF.

A few counts support this clone. The genes are TRBV18 and TRBJ1-1, with D possibly being TRBD1 (5 bases). This CDR3 comprises 14 residues. Germline V lookup: CDR1 KGHSH, CDR2 LQKENI. V shed 2 bases and J shed 4 bases, with 11 bases lying between them. The CDR3 DNA sequence: TGTGCCAGCTCACCAACCGACGGGGGCACTGAAGCTTTCTTT. Its translation: CASSPTDGGTEAFF.

CDR3 in DNA: TGTGCCAGCAGTATCGGCAGGGGCAACTCACCCCTCCACTTT. Translation gives CASSIGRGNSPLHF. V gene TRBV2 combines with J gene TRBJ1-6, with D possibly matching TRBD1 (6 bases). Deletions cut 5 bases from V and 10 bases from J, with 15 bases between. This CDR3 has 14 residues. CDR1 is SNHLY, CDR2 FYNNEI, per germline.

The gene calls are TRBV12-5 and TRBJ2-1; possible D gene TRBD1, 5 bases. This CDR3 has 23 residues. V lost 1 base to trimming and J lost 2 bases, with 33 bases between them. The germline CDR1 and CDR2 sequences are LGHNT and FRNRAP. CDR3 loop: CASGLAPLVDLGRAVIAYNEQFF. As DNA, the CDR3 is TGTGCTAGTGGTTTGGCCCCCCTAGTGGATTTAGGCAGGGCAGTGATCGCCTACAATGAGCAGTTCTTC.

V gene TRBV28 combines with J gene TRBJ2-3, with 16 positions matching TRBD2. Trimming cost V 5 bases and J 11 bases; bases outside gene matches: 7. The V gene's germline CDR1 is MDHEN and CDR2 SYDVKM. The CDR3 runs to 15 residues. The CDR3 sequence: CASSPGTSGRAWQYF. DNA for the CDR3: TGTGCCAGCAGTCCAGGGACTAGCGGGAGGGCCTGGCAGTATTTT.

The V gene is TRBV19, the J gene TRBJ2-7, with 7 positions matching TRBD2. The CDR3 is made up of 15 amino acids. Trimming at V came to 5 bases and at J to 0 bases, leaving 7 bases not matched to a gene. Germline CDR1 and CDR2: LNHDA and SQIVND (reference sequence). The CDR3 coding sequence is TGTGCCAGTAGTCCCCGGGACTACAGCTCCTACGAGCAGTACTTC. Amino acids: CASSPRDYSSYEQYF.

CDR3 residues: CASSSADTQYF. In nucleotides, the CDR3 is TGTGCCAGCAGCTCCGCGGATACGCAGTATTTT. The chain couples TRBV11-3 to TRBJ2-3; no definite D call. The CDR3 consists of 11 residues. Trimming took 4 bases from V and 6 from J, leaving 5 bases between them. Germline V gene sequence: CDR1 SGHNT, CDR2 YENEEA.

The chain joins TRBV7-9 to TRBJ1-6; D may be TRBD1 (6 bases). Germline CDR1 SEHNR, CDR2 FQNEAQ (reference sequence). Trimming stripped 0 bases from V and 9 bases from J, with 15 bases between. The CDR3 loop spans 16 amino acids. CDR3 region: CASSLANREGSSPLHF. The CDR3 DNA sequence: TGTGCCAGCAGCTTAGCAAACAGGGAGGGGTCTTCACCCCTCCACTTT.

This sequence joins TRBV2 and TRBJ2-1; 11 bases are shared with TRBD2. The CDR3 contains 17 residues. Per the germline V gene, CDR1 is SNHLY and CDR2 is FYNNEI. With V trimmed by 6 bases and J by 1 base, 8 bases remained unmatched. CDR3 bases: TGTGCCAGCAGCCACGGACTAGCGGGCCCTTCCTACAATGAGCAGTTCTTC. Protein sequence: CASSHGLAGPSYNEQFF.

The rearrangement joins TRBV9 to TRBJ2-1, with 10 bases identical to TRBD1. Trimming removed 3 bases from V and 8 bases from J; junction bases left unmatched: 8. The germline V gene encodes CDR1 SGDLS and CDR2 YYNGEE. The CDR3 contains 15 residues. CDR3 in DNA: TGTGCCAGCAGCGCCTCGACAGGGGGCAGGGATGAGCAGTTCTTC. Translating it yields CASSASTGGRDEQFF.

This clone was found a few times. The chain is built from TRBV4-2 and TRBJ2-3, with TRBD2 matching 12 bases. From germline, CDR1 is LGHNA and CDR2 YNFKEQ. V gave up 8 bases and J gave up 4 bases; unmatched junction bases: 4. The CDR3 totals 14 residues. The CDR3 spells CASRLAGDSDTQYF. The CDR3 region has the DNA TGTGCCAGCCGACTAGCGGGAGACTCAGATACGCAGTATTTT.

The rearrangement uses TRBV6-2 or TRBV6-3 and TRBJ1-5; TRBD1 agrees at 10 bases. Losses at the gene ends were 4 bases for V and 11 bases for J; bases not matched to a gene: 11. The CDR3 runs to 15 residues. The V gene's germline CDR1 is MNHEY and CDR2 SVGEGT. The CDR3 here is CASSSGQGGVAAQHF. The CDR3 DNA reads as TGTGCCAGCAGTTCCGGACAGGGGGGAGTTGCAGCCCAGCATTTT.

J is TRBJ1-4 and V is TRBV2; TRBD1 aligns across 7 bases. J gave up 6 bases and V 6 bases, and 10 bases lay outside the gene matches. CDR3 length: 15 residues. Germline V gene sequence: CDR1 SNHLY, CDR2 FYNNEI. Here the CDR3 DNA reads TGTGCCAGCAGCGACCCCAGGGGGAACCATGAAAAACTGTTTTTT. This codes for CASSDPRGNHEKLFF.

This chain connects TRBV10-3 to TRBJ2-1, with a tentative D call TRBD2 (7 bases). CDR3 length: 11 residues. V lost 9 bases to trimming and J lost 11 bases, with 14 bases between them. Germline loops: CDR1 ENHRY, CDR2 SYGVKD. CDR3 protein: CAMGGGGQQFF. The CDR3 nucleotides read TGTGCCATGGGTGGGGGGGGCCAGCAGTTCTTC.

CDR3 loop: CASSFSGTTDTQYF. The CDR3, as DNA: TGTGCCAGCAGTTTTAGCGGGACCACAGATACGCAGTATTTT. The J gene is TRBJ2-3, the V gene TRBV28, with 8 positions matching TRBD2. Germline-derived CDR1 and CDR2 are MDHEN and SYDVKM. Losses at the gene ends were 3 bases for V and 2 bases for J; bases not matched to a gene: 1. The CDR3 is made up of 14 amino acids.

J is TRBJ2-7 and V is TRBV6-6; D unresolved. This CDR3 contains 12 residues. V was trimmed by 0 bases and J by 4 bases, leaving 4 bases between them. In germline, CDR1 is MNHNY, CDR2 SVGAGI (reference sequence). CDR3 nucleotide sequence: TGTGCCAGCAGTTACTCGAGGTACGAGCAGTACTTC. This codes for CASSYSRYEQYF.